This note documents a single T cell receptor beta chain sequence. No cognate antigen has been identified for it. No base qualities exist here, and no much larger clone lies one base off it. From the cysteine through the phenylalanine, the CDR3 covers 13 amino acids. Of the read, only the CDR3 DNA is kept; its 39 bases are in frame from base 1. V is trimmed back by 1 base and J by 13 bases, and the junction contains 11 bases that no gene match accounts for. Looking up the germline V gene (reference sequence) yields CDR1 GTSNPN and CDR2 SVGIG. This sample is drawn from a study of blood T cell repertoires in COVID-19 (TCRdb year 2020). In terms of the full investigation: Samples from collaborators originated in the United States, Italy and Spain and spanned both the acute and convalescent phases of COVID-19. The prospective study material was composed of cDNA or gDNA derived from T cells, B-cell-depleted T cells, or PBMCs. Deeply sampled blood TCRbeta repertoires from subjects exposed to, actively infected with, or recovered from COVID-19 were included in the dataset. The repertoires were released in a freely available public database meant as a resource for research on the immune response to SARS-CoV-2. Samples were obtained from the ongoing ImmuneRACE study (first 160 participants) and from some 1,300 subjects provided by 6 global collaborators. A de-identified subject ID, COVID-19 status, age in years and sex were almost always included in the sample metadata. Where HLA class I and class II types were available, the types were taken from metadata supplied by the sample provider, not from assay-based typing. Study-level results and caveats: The quantity of clinical and demographic metadata differed by source and by participant and was supplied without curation.

The collaborating institutions used their own protocols to collect whole blood in K2EDTA tubes. For TCRbeta analysis, collaborators shipped samples in one of three forms: frozen whole blood, isolated PBMCs, or DNA extracted from either of those sample types. TCRbeta CDR3 regions were amplified from genomic DNA by means of the immunoSEQ Assay, a bias-controlled multiplex PCR. For the original study's pipeline: Nucleated cell counts per sample were estimated from amplification of reference gene primers within the assay. Sequence reads were collapsed and filtered to measure the absolute abundance of every unique TCRbeta CDR3 rearrangement. For each sample, productive Simpson clonality was calculated by taking the square root of Simpson's diversity index across productive rearrangements. TCRdb took over this immuneACCESS table, retaining in-frame rearrangements with V and J assigned. Such tables are incomplete; in checked studies, under half of the missing clones stem from an unresolved V gene, and the remainder is unexplained. V and J calls and clone size follow that table, whereas D and trimming were derived from the DNA. The sample table holds 150,000 to 200,000 clones, of which 85% to 95% were seen once. Of the sample, about 5% is held by the ten largest clones.

The V and J segments used are TRBV30 and TRBJ1-2, with TRBD1 identical over 8 junction bases. This clonotype was sampled from a woman aged 45-60 years with acute or convalescent COVID-19. Sequenced: peripheral blood. The DNA sequence follows: TGTGCCTGGAGTGGGGGGGGACAGGCTGCCCCCACCTTC. This codes for CAWSGGGQAAPTF.